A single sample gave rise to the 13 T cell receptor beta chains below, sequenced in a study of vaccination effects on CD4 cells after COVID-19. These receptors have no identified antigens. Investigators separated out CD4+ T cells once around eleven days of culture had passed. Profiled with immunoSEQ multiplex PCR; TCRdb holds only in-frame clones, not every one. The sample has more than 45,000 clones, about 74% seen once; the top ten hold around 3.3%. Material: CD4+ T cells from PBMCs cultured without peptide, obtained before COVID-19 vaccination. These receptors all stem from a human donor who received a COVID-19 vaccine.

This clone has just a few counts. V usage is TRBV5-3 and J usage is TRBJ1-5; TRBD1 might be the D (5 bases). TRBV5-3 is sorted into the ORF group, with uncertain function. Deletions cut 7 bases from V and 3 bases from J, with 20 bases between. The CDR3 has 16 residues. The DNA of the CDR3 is TGTGCCAGATATTCCACTGCAGGGAAGATCAATCAGCCCCAGCATTTT. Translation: CARYSTAGKINQPQHF.

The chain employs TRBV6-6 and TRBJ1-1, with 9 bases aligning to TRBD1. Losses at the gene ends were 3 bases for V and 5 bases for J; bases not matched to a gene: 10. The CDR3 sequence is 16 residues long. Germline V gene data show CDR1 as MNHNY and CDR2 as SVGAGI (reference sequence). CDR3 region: CASSYKGQGLRTEAFF. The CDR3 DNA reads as TGTGCCAGCAGTTATAAGGGACAGGGTTTACGGACTGAAGCTTTCTTT.

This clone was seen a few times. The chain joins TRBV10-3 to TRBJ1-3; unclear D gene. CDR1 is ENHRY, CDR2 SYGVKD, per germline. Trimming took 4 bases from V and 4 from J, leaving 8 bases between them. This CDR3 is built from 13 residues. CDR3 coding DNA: TGTGCCATCAGTGCCCTCGGCGGAAACACCATATATTTT. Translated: CAISALGGNTIYF.

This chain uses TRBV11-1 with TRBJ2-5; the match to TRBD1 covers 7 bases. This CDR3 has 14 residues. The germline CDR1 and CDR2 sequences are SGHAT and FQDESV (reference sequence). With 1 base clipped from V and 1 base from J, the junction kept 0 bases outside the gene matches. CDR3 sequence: CASSLGQGQETQYF. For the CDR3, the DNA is TGTGCCAGCAGCTTAGGACAGGGCCAAGAGACCCAGTACTTC. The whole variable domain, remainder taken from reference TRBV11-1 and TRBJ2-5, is EAEVAQSPRYKITEKSQAVAFWCDPISGHATLYWYRQILGQGPELLVQFQDESVVDDSQLPKDRFSAERLKGVDSTLKIQPAELGDSAMYLCASSLGQGQETQYFGPGTRLLVL.

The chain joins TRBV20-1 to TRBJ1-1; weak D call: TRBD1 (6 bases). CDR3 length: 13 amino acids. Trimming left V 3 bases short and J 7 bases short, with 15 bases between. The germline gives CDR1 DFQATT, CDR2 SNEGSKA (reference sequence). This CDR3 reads CSASGGAAVEAFF. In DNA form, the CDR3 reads TGCAGTGCTAGTGGGGGGGCGGCAGTTGAAGCTTTCTTT.

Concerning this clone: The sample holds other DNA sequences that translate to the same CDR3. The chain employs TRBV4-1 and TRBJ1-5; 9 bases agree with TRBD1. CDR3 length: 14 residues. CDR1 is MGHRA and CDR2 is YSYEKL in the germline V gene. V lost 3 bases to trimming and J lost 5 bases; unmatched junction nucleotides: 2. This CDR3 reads CASSQDRGDQPQHF. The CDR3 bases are TGCGCCAGCAGCCAGGACAGGGGCGATCAGCCCCAGCATTTT.

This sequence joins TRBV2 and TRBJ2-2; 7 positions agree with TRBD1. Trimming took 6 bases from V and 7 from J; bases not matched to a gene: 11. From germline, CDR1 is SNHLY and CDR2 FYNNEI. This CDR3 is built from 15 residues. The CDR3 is CASRETGFSGGELFF. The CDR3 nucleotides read TGTGCCAGCAGGGAGACAGGGTTTAGTGGCGGGGAGCTGTTTTTT.

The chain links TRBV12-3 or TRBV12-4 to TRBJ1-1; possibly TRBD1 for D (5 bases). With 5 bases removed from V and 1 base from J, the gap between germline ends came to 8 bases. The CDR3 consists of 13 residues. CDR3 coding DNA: TGTGCCAGCAGTCCGGGACCGAACACTGAAGCTTTCTTT. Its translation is CASSPGPNTEAFF.

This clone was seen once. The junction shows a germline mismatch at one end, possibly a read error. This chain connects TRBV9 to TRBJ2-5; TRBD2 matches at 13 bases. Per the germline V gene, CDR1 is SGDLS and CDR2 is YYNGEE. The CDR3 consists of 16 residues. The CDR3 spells CASSVGTSGGQGTQYF. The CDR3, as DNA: TGTGCCAGCAGCGTAGGGACTAGCGGGGGACAAGGGACCCAGTACTTC.

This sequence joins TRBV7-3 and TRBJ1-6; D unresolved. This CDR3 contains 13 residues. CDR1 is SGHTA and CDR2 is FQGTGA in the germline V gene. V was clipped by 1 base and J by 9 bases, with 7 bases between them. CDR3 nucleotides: TGTGCCAGCAGCTTAAATCGGGGTTCACCCCTCCACTTT. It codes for CASSLNRGSPLHF. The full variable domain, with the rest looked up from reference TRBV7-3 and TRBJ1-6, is GAGVSQTPSNKVTEKGKYVELRCDPISGHTALYWYRQSLGQGPEFLIYFQGTGAADDSGLPNDRFFAVRPEGSVSTLKIQRTERGDSAVYLCASSLNRGSPLHFGNGTRLTVT.

The CDR3 loop reads CASSAIAGRHGYTF. In nucleotides, the CDR3 is TGTGCCAGCAGTGCCATCGCAGGGCGGCATGGCTACACCTTC. The chain is built from TRBV6-6 and TRBJ1-2, with D maybe TRBD1 (5 bases). V was trimmed by 5 bases and J by 6 bases, leaving 16 bases between them. The CDR3 has 14 residues. Germline V gene data show CDR1 as MNHNY and CDR2 as SVGAGI (reference sequence).

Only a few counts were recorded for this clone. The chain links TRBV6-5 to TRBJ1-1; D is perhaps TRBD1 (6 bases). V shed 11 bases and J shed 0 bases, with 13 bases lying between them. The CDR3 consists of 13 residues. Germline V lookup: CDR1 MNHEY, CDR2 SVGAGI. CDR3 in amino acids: CAGRTDMNTEAFF. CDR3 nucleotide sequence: TGTGCCGGAAGGACAGACATGAACACTGAAGCTTTCTTT.

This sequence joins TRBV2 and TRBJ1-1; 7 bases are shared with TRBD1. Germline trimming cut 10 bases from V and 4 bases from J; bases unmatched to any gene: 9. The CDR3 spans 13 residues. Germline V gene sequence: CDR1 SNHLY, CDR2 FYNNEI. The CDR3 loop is CATYPGGGTEAFF. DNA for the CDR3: TGTGCCACCTACCCAGGGGGGGGCACTGAAGCTTTCTTT. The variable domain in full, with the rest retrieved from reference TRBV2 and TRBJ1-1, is EPEVTQTPSHQVTQMGQEVILRCVPISNHLYFYWYRQILGQKVEFLVSFYNNEISEKSEIFDDQFSVERPDGSNFTLKIRSTKLEDSAMYFCATYPGGGTEAFFGQGTRLTVV.